This TCR beta chain was observed in a study of T cell responses to AZD1222 COVID-19 vaccine. Study at large: Investigators merged groups given second doses at roughly 4 or roughly 12 weeks. Study conclusions and caveats: Donors skewed white British and female; clonal diversity was possibly underestimated. No repertoire was sampled before or during the peak T cell response, only after it.

Assay: immunoSEQ multiplex PCR; the TCRdb copy retains only in-frame clones and omits some. Among under 150,000 clones listed, about 91% were seen once. Details on this clone: What it binds is not known.

J lost 3 bases, V lost 3 bases, and 2 bases had no gene match. The CDR3 runs to 15 residues. CDR1 and CDR2 from the germline V gene are SEHNR and FQNEAQ (reference sequence). The chain is built from TRBV7-9 and TRBJ2-1; 10 nucleotides match TRBD2. The TCR sequence derives from an adult in good health. The input for sequencing was peripheral blood, taken on day 0 of AZD1222 vaccination. The CDR3 region is CASSFLAGVYNEQFF. CDR3 bases: TGTGCCAGCAGCTTTCTAGCGGGGGTCTACAATGAGCAGTTCTTC.